Listed below are T cell receptor beta chains from one sample, sequenced in a study of T cells after yellow fever vaccination. TCRdb fed the 5' RACE reads into MiXCR, producing one record per CDR3 protein. Here the sample spans just over 250,000 distinct CDR3 sequences, roughly 4.8% being singletons. Sequencing used CD4+ T cells sorted from PBMCs, obtained on the day of the yellow fever booster vaccination. The receptors here all came from a man aged 18 to 30 who received the YFV17D yellow fever vaccine. The CDR3 runs from the conserved cysteine through the conserved F or W. Fields, in order: CDR3 protein, CDR3 DNA, V gene, J gene, D gene, clone size. The D gene is left open where the match is weak. For some rows the clone size is stated as once, few or many, or as a class when expanded; others skip it.

CDR3 protein: CASSQMGQGSGYTF; CDR3 DNA: TGTGCCAGCAGTCAGATGGGACAGGGCTCTGGCTACACCTTC; V gene: TRBV12-3/TRBV12-4; J gene: TRBJ1-2; D gene: TRBD1; clone size: -
CDR3 protein: CASSAGPGITGELFF; CDR3 DNA: TGCGCCAGCAGCGCTGGTCCCGGGATCACCGGGGAGCTGTTTTTT; V gene: TRBV5-1; J gene: TRBJ2-2; D gene: -; clone size: few
CDR3 protein: CASSYLAVVADTQYF; CDR3 DNA: TGTGCCAGCAGTTACCTAGCGGTCGTTGCAGATACGCAGTATTTT; V gene: TRBV12-3/TRBV12-4; J gene: TRBJ2-3; D gene: TRBD2; clone size: many
CDR3 protein: CASSQDGSTDTQYF; CDR3 DNA: TGCGCCAGCAGCCAAGACGGCTCCACAGATACGCAGTATTTT; V gene: TRBV4-3; J gene: TRBJ2-3; D gene: -; clone size: many
CDR3 protein: CASCDSPINYGYTF; CDR3 DNA: TGTGCCAGCTGCGACAGTCCTATTAACTATGGCTACACCTTC; V gene: TRBV25-1; J gene: TRBJ1-2; D gene: -; clone size: many
CDR3 protein: CASSQSIGNQETQYF; CDR3 DNA: TGCGCCAGCAGCCAATCTATCGGGAACCAAGAGACCCAGTACTTC; V gene: TRBV4-3; J gene: TRBJ2-5; D gene: -; clone size: few
CDR3 protein: CASSFSSGGPETQYF; CDR3 DNA: TGTGCCAGCAGCTTCTCTAGCGGGGGGCCGGAGACCCAGTACTTC; V gene: TRBV11-3; J gene: TRBJ2-5; D gene: TRBD2; clone size: few
CDR3 protein: CASYSVRTEAFF; CDR3 DNA: TGTGCCAGCTACTCGGTTAGGACTGAAGCTTTCTTT; V gene: TRBV5-4; J gene: TRBJ1-1; D gene: -; clone size: -
CDR3 protein: CASNIYRDGYTF; CDR3 DNA: TGTGCCAGCAATATCTACAGGGACGGCTACACCTTC; V gene: TRBV2; J gene: TRBJ1-2; D gene: -; clone size: many
CDR3 protein: CAISERRTLGGSPLHF; CDR3 DNA: TGTGCCATCAGTGAGAGGAGGACCCTTGGGGGTTCACCCCTCCACTTT; V gene: TRBV10-3; J gene: TRBJ1-6; D gene: -; clone size: -
CDR3 protein: CASRPTEGYGYTF; CDR3 DNA: TGTGCCAGCAGACCCACAGAGGGCTATGGCTACACCTTC; V gene: TRBV12-3/TRBV12-4; J gene: TRBJ1-2; D gene: -; clone size: many
CDR3 protein: CASGGSQETQYF; CDR3 DNA: TGCGCCAGCGGAGGCTCCCAAGAGACCCAGTACTTC; V gene: TRBV5-1; J gene: TRBJ2-5; D gene: -; clone size: few
CDR3 protein: CASSPLPTAGVGELFF; CDR3 DNA: TGCGCCAGCAGCCCCCTTCCTACGGCGGGAGTCGGGGAGCTGTTTTTT; V gene: TRBV5-1; J gene: TRBJ2-2; D gene: TRBD2; clone size: few
CDR3 protein: CSALTSGGQVDTQYF; CDR3 DNA: TGCAGTGCTTTGACTAGCGGGGGGCAGGTAGATACGCAGTATTTT; V gene: TRBV20-1; J gene: TRBJ2-3; D gene: TRBD2; clone size: -
CDR3 protein: CASSLAGPETQYF; CDR3 DNA: TGTGCCAGCAGCTTGGCAGGGCCGGAGACCCAGTACTTC; V gene: TRBV5-5; J gene: TRBJ2-5; D gene: -; clone size: many
CDR3 protein: CASSTLTGGAIGELFF; CDR3 DNA: TGTGCCAGCAGTACCCTGACCGGGGGGGCGATCGGGGAGCTGTTTTTT; V gene: TRBV6-1; J gene: TRBJ2-2; D gene: TRBD2; clone size: -
CDR3 protein: CASSPYTAGELFF; CDR3 DNA: TGTGCCAGCAGCCCCTATACGGCCGGGGAGCTGTTTTTT; V gene: TRBV12-3/TRBV12-4; J gene: TRBJ2-2; D gene: -; clone size: many
CDR3 protein: CASSAQGVGTGELFF; CDR3 DNA: TGTGCCAGCAGCGCTCAGGGGGTCGGAACCGGGGAGCTGTTTTTT; V gene: TRBV2; J gene: TRBJ2-2; D gene: TRBD1; clone size: many
CDR3 protein: CATSDAGTTYNEQFF; CDR3 DNA: TGTGCCACCAGTGATGCCGGGACAACGTACAATGAGCAGTTCTTC; V gene: TRBV24-1; J gene: TRBJ2-1; D gene: -; clone size: many
CDR3 protein: CASSYRALPYNEQFF; CDR3 DNA: TGTGCCAGCAGTTACCGGGCCCTCCCCTACAATGAGCAGTTCTTC; V gene: TRBV6-2/TRBV6-3; J gene: TRBJ2-1; D gene: -; clone size: few
CDR3 protein: CASSPSAGTQETQYF; CDR3 DNA: TGTGCCAGCAGCCCCTCAGCGGGCACCCAAGAGACCCAGTACTTC; V gene: TRBV7-6; J gene: TRBJ2-5; D gene: -; clone size: -
CDR3 protein: CASSFNRDRGSVTEAFF; CDR3 DNA: TGCGCCAGCAGCTTTAACCGGGACAGGGGGTCGGTCACTGAAGCTTTCTTT; V gene: TRBV5-1; J gene: TRBJ1-1; D gene: TRBD1; clone size: few
CDR3 protein: CAISESIAYSYNEQFF; CDR3 DNA: TGTGCCATCAGTGAGTCGATAGCGTACTCCTACAATGAGCAGTTCTTC; V gene: TRBV10-3; J gene: TRBJ2-1; D gene: -; clone size: many
CDR3 protein: CSARDGTSQGYTF; CDR3 DNA: TGCAGTGCTAGAGATGGGACCTCCCAGGGCTACACCTTC; V gene: TRBV20-1; J gene: TRBJ1-2; D gene: -; clone size: many
CDR3 protein: CASSEALLDSDEQYF; CDR3 DNA: TGTGCCAGCAGTGAAGCGCTTCTAGACTCGGACGAGCAGTACTTC; V gene: TRBV2; J gene: TRBJ2-7; D gene: -; clone size: many
CDR3 protein: CSASFPGQGLGTEAFF; CDR3 DNA: TGCAGTGCTAGTTTCCCGGGACAGGGATTGGGTACTGAAGCTTTCTTT; V gene: TRBV20-1; J gene: TRBJ1-1; D gene: TRBD1; clone size: -
CDR3 protein: CASSLHSKPTGELFF; CDR3 DNA: TGTGCCAGTAGTCTCCACAGCAAACCCACCGGGGAGCTGTTTTTT; V gene: TRBV19; J gene: TRBJ2-2; D gene: -; clone size: many
CDR3 protein: CASSQDVGQGQETQYF; CDR3 DNA: TGCGCCAGCAGCCAAGATGTCGGCCAGGGCCAAGAGACCCAGTACTTC; V gene: TRBV4-3; J gene: TRBJ2-5; D gene: -; clone size: -
CDR3 protein: CSASYSGRTDTQYF; CDR3 DNA: TGCAGTGCTAGTTATAGCGGTCGCACAGATACGCAGTATTTT; V gene: TRBV20-1; J gene: TRBJ2-3; D gene: -; clone size: many
CDR3 protein: CASSLRDADTQYF; CDR3 DNA: TGTGCCAGCAGCCTCCGGGACGCAGATACGCAGTATTTT; V gene: TRBV3-1; J gene: TRBJ2-3; D gene: -; clone size: -
CDR3 protein: CASETGGGDTQYF; CDR3 DNA: TGTGCCAGCGAGACAGGAGGGGGGGATACGCAGTATTTT; V gene: TRBV7-2; J gene: TRBJ2-3; D gene: -; clone size: many
CDR3 protein: CAISKQGMNTEAFF; CDR3 DNA: TGTGCCATCAGTAAACAGGGGATGAACACTGAAGCTTTCTTT; V gene: TRBV10-3; J gene: TRBJ1-1; D gene: TRBD1; clone size: -
CDR3 protein: CASSQSRISYNSPLHF; CDR3 DNA: TGCGCCAGCAGCCAGTCTAGGATCTCCTATAATTCACCCCTCCACTTT; V gene: TRBV4-1; J gene: TRBJ1-6; D gene: -; clone size: many
CDR3 protein: CASSVSQETQYF; CDR3 DNA: TGTGCCAGCAGTGTATCCCAAGAGACCCAGTACTTC; V gene: TRBV6-2/TRBV6-3; J gene: TRBJ2-5; D gene: -; clone size: -
CDR3 protein: CASQGTSQETQYF; CDR3 DNA: TGTGCCAGCCAGGGGACTAGTCAAGAGACCCAGTACTTC; V gene: TRBV2; J gene: TRBJ2-5; D gene: TRBD2; clone size: few
CDR3 protein: CASSPGQQYNEQFF; CDR3 DNA: TGTGCCAGCAGCCCGGGACAGCAATACAATGAGCAGTTCTTC; V gene: TRBV7-3; J gene: TRBJ2-1; D gene: TRBD1; clone size: few
CDR3 protein: CASRPQGAETQYF; CDR3 DNA: TGTGCCAGCAGACCCCAGGGTGCGGAGACCCAGTACTTC; V gene: TRBV11-2; J gene: TRBJ2-5; D gene: -; clone size: -
CDR3 protein: CASSPPTSGGSPELFF; CDR3 DNA: TGTGCCAGCAGTCCCCCCACTAGCGGGGGTTCTCCGGAGCTGTTTTTT; V gene: TRBV11-3; J gene: TRBJ2-2; D gene: TRBD2; clone size: few
CDR3 protein: CASSQERGLPREQYF; CDR3 DNA: TGCGCCAGCAGCCAAGAGCGGGGGCTCCCCCGTGAGCAGTACTTC; V gene: TRBV4-1; J gene: TRBJ2-7; D gene: -; clone size: -
CDR3 protein: CASSQEWGAGSHGYTF; CDR3 DNA: TGCGCCAGCAGCCAAGAATGGGGAGCAGGATCGCATGGCTACACCTTC; V gene: TRBV4-3; J gene: TRBJ1-2; D gene: -; clone size: -
CDR3 protein: CASSWGPTPPTDTQYF; CDR3 DNA: TGTGCCAGCAGCTGGGGTCCGACACCCCCGACAGATACGCAGTATTTT; V gene: TRBV11-2; J gene: TRBJ2-3; D gene: -; clone size: -
CDR3 protein: CASSLPAGGYTF; CDR3 DNA: TGTGCCAGCAGCCTCCCCGCAGGCGGCTACACCTTC; V gene: TRBV3-1; J gene: TRBJ1-2; D gene: -; clone size: -
CDR3 protein: CASTNPGGADTQYF; CDR3 DNA: TGTGCCAGCACCAATCCGGGGGGGGCAGATACGCAGTATTTT; V gene: TRBV7-2; J gene: TRBJ2-3; D gene: TRBD2; clone size: -
CDR3 protein: CASSQDQGNTETQYF; CDR3 DNA: TGCGCCAGCAGCCAAGATCAGGGCAATACCGAGACCCAGTACTTC; V gene: TRBV4-3; J gene: TRBJ2-5; D gene: -; clone size: -
CDR3 protein: CASSLGAVNTEAFF; CDR3 DNA: TGCGCCAGCAGCCTCGGAGCCGTAAACACTGAAGCTTTCTTT; V gene: TRBV5-1; J gene: TRBJ1-1; D gene: -; clone size: many
CDR3 protein: CASSFRQDSYNEQFF; CDR3 DNA: TGTGCCAGCAGCTTTAGACAGGACTCCTACAATGAGCAGTTCTTC; V gene: TRBV7-2; J gene: TRBJ2-1; D gene: -; clone size: few
CDR3 protein: CATSDHRLSTDTQYF; CDR3 DNA: TGTGCCACCAGTGATCACAGATTAAGCACAGATACGCAGTATTTT; V gene: TRBV24-1; J gene: TRBJ2-3; D gene: -; clone size: -
CDR3 protein: CASRLTTDSLQEAFF; CDR3 DNA: TGTGCCAGCAGACTAACGACCGATTCCCTCCAAGAAGCTTTCTTT; V gene: TRBV5-4; J gene: TRBJ1-1; D gene: -; clone size: few
CDR3 protein: CATSDGSRGRNEQFF; CDR3 DNA: TGTGCCACCAGTGATGGCTCCCGGGGTCGCAATGAGCAGTTCTTC; V gene: TRBV24-1; J gene: TRBJ2-1; D gene: -; clone size: -
CDR3 protein: CASSLARTVYGYTF; CDR3 DNA: TGTGCCAGCAGCTTAGCTCGGACGGTCTATGGCTACACCTTC; V gene: TRBV7-2; J gene: TRBJ1-2; D gene: -; clone size: few
CDR3 protein: CASIGYPGVTNTGELFF; CDR3 DNA: TGTGCCAGTATAGGTTACCCGGGAGTGACGAACACCGGGGAGCTGTTTTTT; V gene: TRBV19; J gene: TRBJ2-2; D gene: -; clone size: -
CDR3 protein: CASSPGTGIFQPQHF; CDR3 DNA: TGTGCCAGCAGCCCCGGGACAGGGATTTTTCAGCCCCAGCATTTT; V gene: TRBV3-1; J gene: TRBJ1-5; D gene: TRBD1; clone size: -